This T cell receptor (beta chain) was observed in a study of blood T cell repertoires in COVID-19. Whole-study context: Samples came from the United States, Italy and Spain, spanning acute and convalescent COVID-19. Sources were T cells, B-cell-depleted T cells, or PBMCs; the material itself was cDNA or gDNA.

Under the authors' procedure: Reference gene primer amplification gave estimated nucleated cell counts. The repertoire was sequenced with immunoSEQ multiplex PCR; TCRdb's copy has only in-frame clones and lacks some. D and trimming were read from the DNA, whereas the V and J calls and clone size are those reported in that table. The table lists about 160,000 clones, just over 90% of them singletons. Patients at the Seattle site were enrolled during active infection and followed longitudinally. Source material: peripheral blood. This sequence originates from a woman aged 60 to 75 with COVID-19, enrolled during active disease.

The CDR3 region has the DNA TGTGCCAGCAGCTTACGAGACAGTTCCTCCTACAATGAGCAGTTCTTC. The encoded protein is CASSLRDSSSYNEQFF. The V and J genes are TRBV7-2 and TRBJ2-1; TRBD1 might be the D (5 bases). Trimming removed 2 bases at V and 0 bases at J, with 11 bases between. The CDR3 runs 16 residues. The V gene's germline CDR1 is SGHTA and CDR2 FQGNSA.